Sequencing of this T cell receptor beta chain was carried out in a study of blood T cell dynamics during melanoma immunotherapy. Study observations and caveats: It remained unknown if the driving T cell clones were melanoma-specific.

In regard to this clone: Its target is not known.

Time point meaning: pre-treatment baseline. One draw preceded checkpoint blockade; another followed its first cycle at week 3. This CDR3 region has 15 residues. CDR1 is MDHEN and CDR2 is SYDVKM in the germline V gene. V dropped 3 bases and J dropped 0 bases, with 12 bases sitting between them. Each bulk PBMC sample had approximately 400 ng DNA loaded. Using immunoSEQ multiplex PCR, the repertoire was profiled, and TCRdb retains in-frame clones only, with some absent. Here the sample spans just over 7,000 clones, about 86% being singletons. Sequencing used blood, obtained from a patient treated with checkpoint blockade. This receptor was taken from a human donor with melanoma. The chain links TRBV28 to TRBJ2-7; D unresolved. DNA for the CDR3: TGTGCCAGCAGTTTGTATCCTGACGGCTCCTACGAGCAGTACTTC. This translates into CASSLYPDGSYEQYF.